These 19 T cell receptor beta chains were all obtained from the same sample, sequenced in a study of T cells after somatic rescue of genetic block. The assay was immunoSEQ multiplex PCR, and TCRdb's table has in-frame clones only and misses some. Of about 68,000 clones in the sample, around 92% were seen once. The sequencing input was peripheral blood mononuclear cells (PBMCs). These receptors were obtained from a man aged 35 to 55.

CDR3 protein: CASSLGGLFTDTQYF. As DNA, the CDR3 is TGTGCCAGCAGCTTGGGTGGACTTTTCACAGATACGCAGTATTTT. The chain recombines TRBV5-6 with TRBJ2-3; possible D gene TRBD2, 5 bases. The V gene's germline CDR1 is SGHDT and CDR2 YYEEEE. This CDR3 has 15 amino acids. The V end was cut by 0 bases, the J end by 2 bases, with 10 bases between.

The chain combines TRBV10-3 with TRBJ2-7, with D unresolved. V shed 6 bases and J shed 3 bases, with 12 bases lying between them. The CDR3 runs 13 residues. CDR1 and CDR2 (germline): ENHRY, SYGVKD. CDR3 region: CAIRGTDLYEQYF. The CDR3 DNA reads TGTGCCATCAGGGGCACGGACCTCTACGAGCAGTACTTC.

Here the CDR3 DNA reads TGCGCCAGCAGAAAACAGGGAGGCACTGAAGCTTTCTTT. Residues: CASRKQGGTEAFF. The chain is built from TRBV5-1 and TRBJ1-1, with D possibly matching TRBD1 (6 bases). Trimming took off 5 bases at V and 4 bases at J, with 12 bases between the two ends. The CDR3 runs to 13 residues. From germline, CDR1 is SGHRS and CDR2 YFSETQ.

This chain connects TRBV7-3 to TRBJ2-1, with 13 bases aligning to TRBD2. This CDR3 is 15 amino acids long. V shed 6 bases and J 5 bases; nucleotides not matched to a gene: 4. Per germline, CDR1 SGHTA and CDR2 FQGTGA. DNA for the CDR3: TGTGCCAGCAGAAAAGGACTAGCGGGGGACAATGAGCAGTTCTTC. The encoded protein is CASRKGLAGDNEQFF.

This rearrangement joins TRBV6-4 to TRBJ2-1; TRBD1 might be the D (6 bases). Germline CDR1 is MRHNA and CDR2 is SNTAGT. V was clipped by 3 bases and J by 6 bases, with 15 bases between them. The length of the CDR3 is 15 residues. The CDR3 sequence is CASSELYGQPNEQFF. CDR3 DNA sequence: TGTGCCAGCAGTGAACTCTATGGACAGCCCAATGAGCAGTTCTTC.

The V gene is TRBV28, the J gene TRBJ2-7; unclear D gene. V lost 4 bases and J lost 3, with 4 bases in between. This CDR3 contains 11 residues. Germline loops: CDR1 MDHEN, CDR2 SYDVKM. CDR3 in DNA: TGTGCCAGCAGTTCCGTCTACGAGCAGTACTTC. This sequence encodes CASSSVYEQYF.

This chain uses TRBV2 with TRBJ2-3, with D possibly TRBD2 on 5 matching bases. Germline values: CDR1 SNHLY, CDR2 FYNNEI. This CDR3 has 17 residues. Trimming cost V 3 bases and J 1 base, with 17 bases left between them. The CDR3 region is CASSDGSRGGGTDTQYF. Written as DNA, the CDR3 is TGTGCCAGCAGTGATGGCAGTCGCGGAGGTGGCACAGATACGCAGTATTTT.

This rearrangement joins TRBV6-5 to TRBJ1-6, with D perhaps matching TRBD1 (6 bases). The germline CDR1 and CDR2 sequences are MNHEY and SVGAGI. Deletions cut 4 bases from V and 10 bases from J, with 20 bases between. The CDR3 loop spans 16 amino acids. CDR3 DNA sequence: TGTGCCAGCAGTTCGGGGGGCCAGGGACGTCGATCACCCCTCCACTTT. It encodes CASSSGGQGRRSPLHF.

This chain connects TRBV4-1 to TRBJ2-6; D ambiguous. The V gene lost 3 bases and the J gene lost 2 bases, with 5 bases spanning the gap. CDR3 length: 14 residues. Germline CDR1 is MGHRA and CDR2 is YSYEKL. The CDR3: CASSQFAGANVLTF. The CDR3 DNA reads as TGCGCCAGCAGCCAGTTCGCTGGGGCCAACGTCCTGACTTTC.

The chain joins TRBV7-9 to TRBJ2-7, with D perhaps matching TRBD1 (5 bases). V shed 1 base and J shed 2 bases, with 9 bases lying between them. The V gene's germline CDR1 is SEHNR and CDR2 FQNEAQ (reference sequence). The CDR3 sequence is 14 residues long. CDR3 residues: CASSLGDSPYEQYF. The CDR3 DNA reads as TGTGCCAGCAGCTTAGGCGACAGCCCCTACGAGCAGTACTTC.

The chain carries TRBV6-4 and TRBJ2-3, with D perhaps assigned TRBD1 or TRBD2 (5 bases each). The CDR3 spans 15 residues. Germline loops: CDR1 MRHNA, CDR2 SNTAGT. V was trimmed by 4 bases and J by 0 bases, leaving 11 bases between them. Here the CDR3 DNA reads TGTGCCAGCAGTGTAGGGGACCGAAGCACAGATACGCAGTATTTT. It yields the protein CASSVGDRSTDTQYF.

The chain is built from TRBV7-8 and TRBJ1-4, with 10 bases matching TRBD1. With 5 bases clipped from V and 7 bases from J, the junction kept 10 bases outside the gene matches. Germline loops: CDR1 SGHVS, CDR2 FQNEAQ. The CDR3 extends over 16 amino acids. The CDR3, as DNA: TGTGCCAGCAGCCCACTGGGGACAGGGGTTAGTGAAAAACTGTTTTTT. It is translated as CASSPLGTGVSEKLFF.

The chain has TRBV19 and TRBJ2-1, with no clear D. The ends were cut back, 9 bases at V and 6 bases at J, with 18 bases in the middle. Per germline, CDR1 LNHDA and CDR2 SQIVND (reference sequence). The CDR3 covers 14 residues. The CDR3 region has the DNA TGTGCCAGCAAGCCGGCGGCTAGGTTCAATGAGCAGTTCTTC. It is translated as CASKPAARFNEQFF.

The V call is TRBV7-2, the J call TRBJ2-6, with D perhaps matching TRBD2 (5 bases). This CDR3 comprises 15 residues. Trimming left V 5 bases short and J 4 bases short, with 12 bases between. The germline gives CDR1 SGHTA, CDR2 FQGNSA. The CDR3 DNA sequence: TGTGCCAGCAGCGCTGGAGGAACGGGGGCCAACGTCCTGACTTTC. Translated, it gives CASSAGGTGANVLTF.

This clone turned up a few times. The V call is TRBV5-1, the J call TRBJ2-7, with D perhaps TRBD2 (5 bases). The CDR3 is 14 residues long. Trimming stripped 1 base from V and 1 base from J, with 9 bases between. Per the germline V gene, CDR1 is SGHRS and CDR2 is YFSETQ. The CDR3 nucleotides are TGCGCCAGCAGCTTGACCTGGGAGTCCTACGAGCAGTACTTC. Amino acids: CASSLTWESYEQYF.

The genes are TRBV29-1 and TRBJ1-2; TRBD1 aligns across 10 bases. There are 12 residues in the CDR3. V lost 7 bases and J lost 6; bases outside the gene matches: 5. From germline, CDR1 is SQVTM and CDR2 ANQGSEA. DNA of the CDR3: TGCAGCGCCGACAGGGGGCGGAATGGCTACACCTTC. It specifies CSADRGRNGYTF.

The gene calls are TRBV4-2 and TRBJ2-7; 7 nucleotides line up with TRBD2. Losses at the gene ends were 1 base for V and 6 bases for J; bases not matched to a gene: 6. CDR1 LGHNA and CDR2 YNFKEQ come from the germline V gene. The CDR3 loop spans 14 amino acids. The CDR3 loop reads CASSQGTSLSEQYF. The CDR3 nucleotides are TGTGCCAGCAGCCAAGGGACTAGTCTGTCCGAGCAGTACTTC.

This clone has just one count. The chain combines TRBV30 with TRBJ2-1; D gene ambiguous. Germline V lookup: CDR1 GTSNPN, CDR2 SVGIG (reference sequence). The CDR3 sequence is 14 residues long. Trimming cost V 8 bases and J 7 bases, with 21 bases left between them. CDR3 bases: TGTGCCGGATACCGGGCGGCTAGTATTAATGAGCAGTTCTTC. It translates to CAGYRAASINEQFF.

The chain recombines TRBV2 with TRBJ1-2; TRBD1 agrees at 11 bases. Trimming at V came to 5 bases and at J to 7 bases, leaving 6 bases not matched to a gene. The CDR3 runs to 14 residues. Germline V gives CDR1 SNHLY, CDR2 FYNNEI. CDR3 in amino acids: CASSFLDRGLGYTF. The CDR3 DNA follows: TGTGCCAGCAGTTTTCTGGACAGGGGGCTTGGCTACACCTTC.